Included here is one T cell receptor beta chain sequence, with context. What it recognizes is unknown. The sample comes from a study of cytomegalovirus exposure and HLA in healthy donors. The CDR3 contains 14 residues. V was cut by 6 bases and J by 8 bases, with 19 bases left in between. Per the germline V gene, CDR1 is MGHDK and CDR2 is SYGVNS. With 60 Vbeta and 13 Jbeta primers, the PCR was carried out. TCRdb keeps only in-frame clones here, not all; method: immunoSEQ multiplex PCR. The sample totals about 55,000 clones. Findings and limits, study-wide: The study flagged roughly 160 TCR beta chains as cytomegalovirus-associated. A link between a missense DCLRE1C variant and TCR beta V- and J-gene trimming emerged from a later analysis. Later analysis suggested most CMV-associated TCR beta chains were HLA-restricted. In a later analysis, several top co-occurrence clusters appeared linked to parvovirus B19, influenza, CMV and Epstein-Barr virus.

The chain links TRBV25-1 to TRBJ1-2; D might be TRBD1 (6 bases). The TCR sequence derives from a woman aged 55 to 70 in good health and CMV-seropositive. The sample comprised PBMCs. CDR3 in amino acids: CASRTLTGPGGYTF. Written as DNA, the CDR3 is TGTGCCAGCAGGACCTTAACAGGGCCGGGGGGCTACACCTTC.